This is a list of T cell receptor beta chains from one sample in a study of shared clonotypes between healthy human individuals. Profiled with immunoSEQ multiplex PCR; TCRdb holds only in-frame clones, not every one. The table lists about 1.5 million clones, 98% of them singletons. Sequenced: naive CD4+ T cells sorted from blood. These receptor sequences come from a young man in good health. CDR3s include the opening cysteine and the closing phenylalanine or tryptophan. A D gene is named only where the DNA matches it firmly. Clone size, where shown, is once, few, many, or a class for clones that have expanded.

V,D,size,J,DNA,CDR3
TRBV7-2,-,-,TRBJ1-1,TGTGCCAGCAGCTTAAGACGTTTTAACACTGAAGCTTTCTTT,CASSLRRFNTEAFF
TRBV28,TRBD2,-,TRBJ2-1,TGTGCCAGGGGGACTAGCGGGAGCTGTGAGCAGTTCTTC,CARGTSGSCEQFF
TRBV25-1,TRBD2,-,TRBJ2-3,TGTGCCAGCAGCGCAGGACTAGCGAGATACACAGATACGCAGTATTTT,CASSAGLARYTDTQYF
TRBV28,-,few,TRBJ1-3,TGTGCCAGCAAGCCCCCGGTCGTCGGCACCATATATTTT,CASKPPVVGTIYF
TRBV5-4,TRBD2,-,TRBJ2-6,TGTGCCAGCAGCTGGCCTTCGGGGGGTTTAGTTTCTGGGGCCAACGTCCTGACTTTC,CASSWPSGGLVSGANVLTF
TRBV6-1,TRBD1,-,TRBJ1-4,TGTGCCAGCAGCCCCAATTGGGACAGGGGGCCCTTTTTT,CASSPNWDRGPFF
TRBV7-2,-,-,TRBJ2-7,TGTGCCAGCAGCTTAGTAGCTAATGGCAAGGAGCAGTACTTC,CASSLVANGKEQYF
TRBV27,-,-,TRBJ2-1,TGTGCCAGCAGTCAATGGGTTAGCGGGACCAGGGGGAATGAGCAGTTCTTC,CASSQWVSGTRGNEQFF
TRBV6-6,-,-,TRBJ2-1,TGTGCCAGCAGTTACGGTAATAGCCTTGGCAATGAGCAGTTCTTC,CASSYGNSLGNEQFF
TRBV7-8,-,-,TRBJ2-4,TGTGCCAGCAGCCTAGAAAGCGGAATAGCCAAAAACATTCAGTACTTC,CASSLESGIAKNIQYF
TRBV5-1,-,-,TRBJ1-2,TGCGCCAGCAGCTTGGCAGGAGGGGGAACAGGGACTAACTATGGCTACACCTTC,CASSLAGGGTGTNYGYTF
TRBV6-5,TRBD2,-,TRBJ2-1,TGTGCCAGCAGTTACCGGACTAGCGGGAATGAGCAGTTCTTC,CASSYRTSGNEQFF